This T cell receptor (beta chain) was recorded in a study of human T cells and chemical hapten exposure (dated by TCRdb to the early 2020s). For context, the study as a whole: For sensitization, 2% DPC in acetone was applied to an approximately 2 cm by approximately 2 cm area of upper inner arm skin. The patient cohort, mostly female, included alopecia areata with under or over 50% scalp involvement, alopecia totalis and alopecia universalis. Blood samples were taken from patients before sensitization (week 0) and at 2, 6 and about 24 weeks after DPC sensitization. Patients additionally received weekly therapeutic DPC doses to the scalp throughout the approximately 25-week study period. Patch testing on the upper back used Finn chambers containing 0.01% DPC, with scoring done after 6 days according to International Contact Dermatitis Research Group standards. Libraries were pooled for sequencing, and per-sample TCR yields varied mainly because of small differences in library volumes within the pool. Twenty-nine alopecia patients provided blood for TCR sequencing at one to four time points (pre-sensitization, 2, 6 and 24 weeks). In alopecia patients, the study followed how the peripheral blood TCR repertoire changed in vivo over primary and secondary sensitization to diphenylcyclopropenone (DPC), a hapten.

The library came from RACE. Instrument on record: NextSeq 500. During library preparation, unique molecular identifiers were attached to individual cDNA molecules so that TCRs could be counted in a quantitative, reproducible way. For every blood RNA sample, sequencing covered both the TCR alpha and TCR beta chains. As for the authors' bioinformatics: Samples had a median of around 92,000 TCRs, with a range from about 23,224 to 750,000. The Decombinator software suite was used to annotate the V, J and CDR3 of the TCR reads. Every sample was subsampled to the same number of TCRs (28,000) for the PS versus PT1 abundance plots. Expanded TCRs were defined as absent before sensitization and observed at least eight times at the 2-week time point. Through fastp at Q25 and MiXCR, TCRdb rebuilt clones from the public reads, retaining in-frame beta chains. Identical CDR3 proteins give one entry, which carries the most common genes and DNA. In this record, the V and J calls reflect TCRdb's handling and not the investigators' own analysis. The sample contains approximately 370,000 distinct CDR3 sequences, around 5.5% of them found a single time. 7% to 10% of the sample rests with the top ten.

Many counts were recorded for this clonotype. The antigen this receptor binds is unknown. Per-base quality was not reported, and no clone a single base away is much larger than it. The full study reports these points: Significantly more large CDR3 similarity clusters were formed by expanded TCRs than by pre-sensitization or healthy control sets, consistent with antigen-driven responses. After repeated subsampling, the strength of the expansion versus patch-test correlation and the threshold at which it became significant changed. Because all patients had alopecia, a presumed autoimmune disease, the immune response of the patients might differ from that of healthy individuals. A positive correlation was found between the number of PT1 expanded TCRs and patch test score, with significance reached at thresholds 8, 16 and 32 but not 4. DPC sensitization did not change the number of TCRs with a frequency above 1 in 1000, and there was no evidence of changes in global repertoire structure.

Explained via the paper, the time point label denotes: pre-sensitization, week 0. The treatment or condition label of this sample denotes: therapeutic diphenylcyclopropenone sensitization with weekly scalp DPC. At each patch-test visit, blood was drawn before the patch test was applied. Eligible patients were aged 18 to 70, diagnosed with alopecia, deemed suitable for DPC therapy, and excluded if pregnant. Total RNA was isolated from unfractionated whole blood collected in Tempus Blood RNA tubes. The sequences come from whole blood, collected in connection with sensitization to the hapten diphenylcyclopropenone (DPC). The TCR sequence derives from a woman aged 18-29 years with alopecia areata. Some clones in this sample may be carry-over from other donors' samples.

The bases read TGTGCCAGCAGTGCCTCCTACGAGCAGTACTTC. It translates to CASSASYEQYF. The chain is made from TRBV7-9 and TRBJ2-7, with the D gene not clear enough to name. A distance of 3 bases separates the germline ends of V and J, which lose 6 bases and 0 bases respectively. The CDR3 runs 11 residues from the cysteine to the phenylalanine. Only CDR3 DNA remains: 33 bases, in frame from the first base. CDR1 and CDR2 (SEHNR, FQNEAQ) derive from the germline V gene (reference sequence).